The rows below give T cell receptor beta chains drawn from one sample of a study of cytomegalovirus exposure and HLA in healthy donors. TCRdb's table, derived via immunoSEQ multiplex PCR, lists solely in-frame clones and lacks some. The sample lists 180,000 or so clones; roughly 75% were seen once. The sample was PBMCs. The receptors were gathered from a young woman in good health and CMV-seronegative. The conserved cysteine and the conserved F or W are not part of the CDR3 here.

TRBV5-1	ASRSLGQLNTEAF
TRBV2	ATLRDRATEAF
TRBV19	ASNTPTGIGNQPQH
TRBV15	ATSREWATTEAF
TRBV7-2	ASSLGTASYEQY
TRBV10-1	ASSGQGGMNTEAF
TRBV5-1	ASSLAAGLNTGELF
TRBV7-2	ASSLLTARAANTGELF
TRBV6-6	ASAAGFTEAF
TRBV30	AHSRTGFTTDTQY